A selection of T cell receptor beta chains follows, all from one sample in a study of B cell selection in AIRE deficiency. Profiled with immunoSEQ multiplex PCR; TCRdb holds only in-frame clones, not every one. Of tens of thousands of clones listed, about 97% are singletons. The sequencing input was conventional CD4+ T cells sorted from PBMCs. The receptors shown here come from a human donor with AIRE deficiency. Each CDR3 is given with its conserved first and last residue. Fields, in order: D gene, V gene, clone size, J gene, CDR3 protein, CDR3 DNA. A D gene is named only where the DNA matches it firmly. Clone size is not always given. Where it is, it says once, few, many or a class for expanded clones.

d_call: TRBD1; v_call: TRBV9; clone_size: NA; j_call: TRBJ2-6; cdr3_aa: CASSARDRGPSGANVLTF; cdr3_nt: TGTGCCAGCAGCGCCCGGGACAGGGGGCCCTCTGGGGCCAACGTCCTGACTTTC
d_call: TRBD2; v_call: TRBV5-6; clone_size: NA; j_call: TRBJ2-5; cdr3_aa: CASSTVGLAGAETQYF; cdr3_nt: TGTGCCAGCAGCACTGTGGGACTAGCGGGAGCAGAGACCCAGTACTTC
d_call: TRBD2; v_call: TRBV10-3; clone_size: NA; j_call: TRBJ2-3; cdr3_aa: CAITGSGLSGSTDTQYF; cdr3_nt: TGTGCCATCACAGGTAGCGGGCTATCCGGGAGCACAGATACGCAGTATTTT
d_call: TRBD1; v_call: TRBV27; clone_size: NA; j_call: TRBJ2-7; cdr3_aa: CASSFAGGSSAYEQYF; cdr3_nt: TGTGCCAGCAGTTTCGCAGGGGGCTCGAGTGCGTACGAGCAGTACTTC
d_call: NA; v_call: TRBV5-6; clone_size: NA; j_call: TRBJ2-3; cdr3_aa: CASSLAFTDTQYF; cdr3_nt: TGTGCCAGCAGCTTGGCCTTCACAGATACGCAGTATTTT
d_call: TRBD1; v_call: TRBV4-1; clone_size: NA; j_call: TRBJ2-3; cdr3_aa: CASRLSGGDTQYF; cdr3_nt: TGCGCCAGCAGACTCTCAGGGGGTGATACGCAGTATTTT
d_call: TRBD2; v_call: TRBV9; clone_size: NA; j_call: TRBJ2-7; cdr3_aa: CASSARGGSNEQYF; cdr3_nt: TGTGCCAGCAGCGCTCGCGGGGGGTCGAACGAGCAGTACTTC
d_call: NA; v_call: TRBV15; clone_size: once; j_call: TRBJ2-7; cdr3_aa: CATSRGGLFYEQYF; cdr3_nt: TGTGCCACCAGCAGAGGTGGACTATTCTACGAGCAGTACTTC
d_call: NA; v_call: TRBV4-1; clone_size: NA; j_call: TRBJ1-1; cdr3_aa: CASSQDLTGNTEAFF; cdr3_nt: TGCGCCAGCAGCCAAGATCTCACCGGTAACACTGAAGCTTTCTTT
d_call: NA; v_call: TRBV7-9; clone_size: NA; j_call: TRBJ2-1; cdr3_aa: CASSLGQYNEQFF; cdr3_nt: TGTGCCAGCAGCTTAGGACAGTACAATGAGCAGTTCTTC
d_call: NA; v_call: TRBV23-1; clone_size: NA; j_call: TRBJ1-3; cdr3_aa: CASSQSWTASSGNTIYF; cdr3_nt: TGCGCCAGCAGTCAATCGTGGACAGCCAGCTCTGGAAACACCATATATTTT
d_call: NA; v_call: TRBV28; clone_size: NA; j_call: TRBJ2-5; cdr3_aa: CASNLLGGETQYF; cdr3_nt: TGTGCCAGCAACCTCCTAGGGGGAGAGACCCAGTACTTC
d_call: NA; v_call: TRBV4-2; clone_size: NA; j_call: TRBJ2-1; cdr3_aa: CASSPGTRGTEQFF; cdr3_nt: TGTGCCAGCAGCCCGGGGACTCGCGGGACTGAGCAGTTCTTC